This record looks at one TCR beta chain sequence and its context. These data come from a study of blood T cell repertoires in COVID-19. The J segment lost 5 bases and the V segment lost 4 bases, leaving 7 bases of the junction unmatched. The germline gives CDR1 LNHDA, CDR2 SQIVND (reference sequence). The CDR3 is 16 amino acids. This table comes from immunoSEQ multiplex PCR, and its TCRdb copy is limited to in-frame clones, with some not included. This sample has about 140,000 clones, with 75% to 85% found just once. The rearrangement uses TRBV19 and TRBJ2-3; TRBD2 matches at 12 bases. The TCR sequence derives from a man between 70 and 80 years old who had recovered from COVID-19. Sequenced material: peripheral blood. CDR3 bases: TGTGCCAGTAGTACCCGACTAGCGGGAGTCGTAGATACGCAGTATTTT. The encoded protein is CASSTRLAGVVDTQYF.